This T cell receptor beta chain was found in a study of blood T cell repertoires in COVID-19 (dated by TCRdb to 2019 to 2021). As for the study more broadly: The collaborator samples originated in the United States, Italy and Spain and spanned the acute and convalescent phases of COVID-19. HLA class I and class II types, where available, came from metadata supplied by the sample provider rather than from assay-based typing. The samples were drawn from two sources: the first 160 participants of the ongoing ImmuneRACE study, and 950 to 1,500 subjects contributed by 6 global collaborators. The repertoires were released in a freely available public database intended as a resource for research on the immune response to SARS-CoV-2. The dataset comprised deeply sampled blood TCRbeta repertoires from subjects exposed to, actively infected with, or recovered from COVID-19. The prospective study material was composed of cDNA or gDNA derived from T cells, B-cell-depleted T cells, or PBMCs. Nearly every sample came with metadata listing a de-identified subject ID, COVID-19 status, age in years and sex.

CDR1 and CDR2 are drawn from the germline V gene: MNHEY, SVGAGI. The CDR3 sequence holds 15 residues, the cysteine and phenylalanine included. The kept DNA is CDR3 alone, 45 bases in frame from the first base. Trimming costs V 0 bases and J 1 base, and their ends lie 7 bases apart. Concerning this clone: Its target antigen remains unknown. Base qualities are not provided; no much larger clone lies one nucleotide away.

TCRbeta CDR3 regions were amplified from genomic DNA by means of the immunoSEQ Assay, a bias-controlled multiplex PCR. From the authors' description of their analysis: The number of nucleated cells in each sample was estimated from the amplification of reference gene primers within the assay. To quantify the absolute abundance of each unique TCRbeta CDR3 rearrangement, sequence reads were collapsed and filtered. For each sample, productive Simpson clonality was calculated as the square root of Simpson's diversity index across productive rearrangements. Held by TCRdb, this immuneACCESS table contains in-frame sequences only and omits some clones. Under half of the omission traces to an unresolved V gene where checked; the cause of the rest is unknown. V and J calls and clone size come straight from that table; D and trimming were deduced from the DNA. The table for this sample lists more than 85,000 clones; 80% to 90% of them were counted only once. In total, the top ten clones hold around 8% of the sample.

Overall results and qualifications from the work: How much clinical and demographic metadata was included differed by source and by participant, and the metadata was provided uncurated.

Collaborating institutions collected whole blood in K2EDTA tubes following their own protocols. For TCRbeta analysis, collaborator samples were shipped as frozen whole blood, as isolated PBMCs, or as DNA extracted from either sample type. Sequencing was done on a sample of peripheral blood. The V gene is TRBV6-5 and the J gene is TRBJ2-1, with TRBD2 as a weak D call on 6 bases. The receptor was derived from a woman older than 75 with active or convalescent COVID-19. The nucleotide sequence reads as follows: TGTGCCAGCAGTTACTCGGCGGGATCCTACAATGAGCAGTTCTTC. This yields the protein CASSYSAGSYNEQFF.